Below are 27 T cell receptor beta chains sequenced from a single sample in a study of T cell therapy after organ transplantation (dated by TCRdb to between 2019 and 2020). The time point label on this specimen signifies: 4-8 weeks after completion of therapy. Receptors were amplified or captured by the immunoSEQ multiplex PCR assay. This immuneACCESS table, as held by TCRdb, lists in-frame sequences with V and J called but not all clones. Of the missing ones, under half trace to an unresolved V gene in checked studies; the others have no known cause. The sample yields 15,000 to 25,000 clones; around 81% were counted once. The biggest ten clones account for about 9.2% of the sample. No antigens are known for them. The sample here was CD8+ T cells from blood, taken after autologous CMV-specific T cell therapy. All receptors come from a human patient who had received a solid organ transplant and had CMV disease. Following a transplant, a fraction of the T cells may be traceable to the graft donor.

This sequence joins TRBV30 and TRBJ2-7; 7 positions match TRBD1. Germline V gives CDR1 GTSNPN, CDR2 SVGIG (reference sequence). J gave up 2 bases and V 1 base, and 2 bases lay outside the gene matches. This CDR3 is built from 13 residues. The CDR3 protein is CAWSGTGPYEQYF. CDR3 sequence (DNA): TGTGCCTGGAGTGGGACAGGTCCCTACGAGCAGTACTTC.

This clone was seen a few times. The rearrangement links TRBV5-6 to TRBJ1-1; no clear D gene. Germline lookup yields CDR1 SGHDT and CDR2 YYEEEE. The CDR3 covers 13 residues. V lost 6 bases, J lost 7 bases, and 16 bases lay in between. CDR3: CASNEAQKNEAFF. The CDR3 coding sequence is TGTGCCAGCAACGAAGCCCAAAAAAATGAAGCTTTCTTT.

The V and J genes are TRBV7-9 and TRBJ1-1; D is unclear. The CDR3 runs to 15 residues. V was trimmed by 5 bases and J by 0 bases, leaving 13 bases between them. CDR1 is SEHNR, CDR2 FQNEAQ, per germline (reference sequence). DNA of the CDR3: TGTGCCAGCAGCCCCCCCAGCTACATGAACACTGAAGCTTTCTTT. Its protein is CASSPPSYMNTEAFF. Together with reference TRBV7-9 and TRBJ1-1, the CDR3 gives the full variable domain: DTGVSQNPRHKITKRGQNVTFRCDPISEHNRLYWYRQTLGQGPEFLTYFQNEAQLEKSRLLSDRFSAERPKGSFSTLEIQRTEQGDSAMYLCASSPPSYMNTEAFFGQGTRLTVV.

V gene TRBV4-3 combines with J gene TRBJ1-1; TRBD1 might be the D (6 bases). This CDR3 contains 14 residues. Trimming took off 4 bases at V and 1 base at J, with 10 bases between the two ends. CDR1 LGHNA and CDR2 YSLEER come from the germline V gene. The CDR3 reads CASSPLTGNTEAFF. CDR3 bases: TGCGCCAGCAGCCCCCTGACAGGGAACACTGAAGCTTTCTTT.

The chain carries TRBV5-1 and TRBJ1-5; 10 nucleotides line up with TRBD1. The V segment lost 5 bases and the J segment 6 bases; nucleotides outside the gene matches: 5. The CDR3 runs 14 residues. Germline V gives CDR1 SGHRS, CDR2 YFSETQ. CDR3 residues: CASSLGQGGQPQHF. The CDR3 region has the DNA TGCGCCAGCAGTTTAGGACAGGGGGGTCAGCCCCAGCATTTT.

The J gene is TRBJ2-5, the V gene TRBV2, with a possible D match to TRBD2 (6 bases). Germline V gives CDR1 SNHLY, CDR2 FYNNEI. Between the trimmed V and J ends, which lost 7 bases and 3 bases, there was a span of 15 bases. The CDR3 consists of 14 residues. This chain's CDR3 is CASIADPSKETQYF. CDR3 nucleotide sequence: TGTGCCAGCATAGCGGACCCTTCCAAAGAGACCCAGTACTTC.

The CDR3: CASSLGLLGSNQPQHF. As DNA, the CDR3 is TGTGCCAGCAGCCTGGGACTCCTCGGAAGCAATCAGCCCCAGCATTTT. The V gene is TRBV7-6, the J gene TRBJ1-5; perhaps TRBD1 as D (5 bases). The germline gives CDR1 SGHVS, CDR2 FNYEAQ. This CDR3 comprises 16 residues. V lost 5 bases, J lost 1 base, and 15 bases lay in between.

V is TRBV5-8 and J is TRBJ1-1; tentatively, D is TRBD1 (6 bases). V was shortened by 0 bases and J by 0 bases, with 6 bases between the two germline ends. The CDR3 spans 14 residues. Germline V CDR1 and CDR2: SGHTS, YDEGEE. The CDR3 DNA reads TGTGCCAGCAGCTTGGACAGGGTGAACACTGAAGCTTTCTTT. Translated: CASSLDRVNTEAFF. Filled out from reference TRBV5-8 and TRBJ1-1, the complete variable domain reads EAGVTQSPTHLIKTRGQQATLRCSPISGHTSVYWYQQALGLGLQFLLWYDEGEERNRGNFPPRFSGRQFPNYSSELNVNALELEDSALYLCASSLDRVNTEAFFGQGTRLTVV.

CDR3 region: CASLPAGRDWYGYTF. CDR3 sequence (DNA): TGTGCCAGCCTACCTGCTGGGAGGGATTGGTATGGCTACACCTTC. V is TRBV6-1 and J is TRBJ1-2; no definite D call. With 8 bases removed from V and 5 bases from J, the gap between germline ends came to 21 bases. The CDR3 spans 15 residues. The germline V gene encodes CDR1 MNHNS and CDR2 SASEGT.

The CDR3 spells CASSLRGWGHQPQHF. The CDR3 DNA sequence: TGTGCCAGCAGCTTAAGGGGCTGGGGACATCAGCCCCAGCATTTT. V is TRBV5-6 and J is TRBJ1-5; perhaps TRBD1 as D (5 bases). The germline V gene encodes CDR1 SGHDT and CDR2 YYEEEE. CDR3 size: 15 residues. V lost 2 bases and J lost 5, with 14 bases in between.

The V and J genes are TRBV30 and TRBJ1-2, with a weak D call TRBD1 (5 bases). Germline lookup yields CDR1 GTSNPN and CDR2 SVGIG (reference sequence). Trimming removed 1 base at V and 8 bases at J, with 14 bases between. This CDR3 has 13 residues. CDR3 loop: CAWSEGRGDGYTF. Here the CDR3 DNA reads TGTGCCTGGAGTGAAGGTAGGGGTGACGGCTACACCTTC.

The rearrangement uses TRBV19 and TRBJ2-7, with no clear D. From germline, CDR1 is LNHDA and CDR2 SQIVND (reference sequence). The CDR3 contains 15 residues. Trimming removed 3 bases at V and 1 base at J, with 13 bases between. The CDR3 loop is CASSISWSFSYEQYF. In DNA, the CDR3 is TGTGCCAGTAGTATCTCTTGGAGCTTTTCCTACGAGCAGTACTTC.

The chain uses TRBV11-3 and TRBJ2-1; D gene ambiguous. The CDR3 contains 16 residues. V was cut by 0 bases and J by 0 bases, with 9 bases left in between. The V gene's germline CDR1 is SGHNT and CDR2 YENEEA. The CDR3 region is CASSLDVGSSYNEQFF. CDR3 nucleotides: TGTGCCAGCAGCTTAGATGTAGGGTCCTCCTACAATGAGCAGTTCTTC.

The chain is built from TRBV6-5 and TRBJ1-3; TRBD1 agrees at 9 bases. V lost 4 bases to trimming and J lost 2 bases; unmatched junction nucleotides: 3. CDR3 size: 15 residues. In germline, CDR1 is MNHEY, CDR2 SVGAGI. The CDR3 DNA reads TGTGCCAGCAGTTCGACAGGGGGGCCTGGAAACACCATATATTTT. It translates to CASSSTGGPGNTIYF.

This chain links TRBV5-4 with TRBJ2-5; 7 nucleotides agree with TRBD2. This CDR3 has 16 residues. The V and J ends lost 5 bases and 0 bases, in that order; junction bases with no gene match: 10. Germline V lookup: CDR1 SGHNT, CDR2 YYREEE (reference sequence). CDR3 in amino acids: CASSQGVGGYQETQYF. The CDR3 DNA sequence: TGTGCCAGCAGTCAAGGCGTCGGGGGGTACCAAGAGACCCAGTACTTC.

This clone was detected once. This chain links TRBV30 with TRBJ2-3; the D gene is possibly TRBD1 (7 bases). V lost 5 bases to trimming and J lost 3 bases, with 12 bases between them. Per the germline V gene, CDR1 is GTSNPN and CDR2 is SVGIG (reference sequence). The CDR3 is 13 residues long. The CDR3 is CAWGGTATDTQYF. The CDR3 DNA reads TGTGCCTGGGGGGGGACAGCTACAGATACGCAGTATTTT.

The chain links TRBV19 to TRBJ2-1; D possibly corresponds to TRBD2 (5 bases). There are 14 residues in the CDR3. V dropped 3 bases and J dropped 8 bases, with 14 bases sitting between them. From germline, CDR1 is LNHDA and CDR2 SQIVND (reference sequence). The DNA for the CDR3 is TGTGCCAGTAGTATCGTCTACGCGGAGGATGAGCAGTTCTTC. Its translation is CASSIVYAEDEQFF.

V gene TRBV7-3 combines with J gene TRBJ2-4, with 11 positions matching TRBD2. Germline V gene sequence: CDR1 SGHTA, CDR2 FQGTGA. With 5 bases clipped from V and 3 bases from J, the junction kept 9 bases outside the gene matches. The CDR3 is 17 amino acids. The chain's CDR3 is CASSPHLAGGLKNIQYF. The CDR3, as DNA: TGTGCCAGCAGCCCTCACCTAGCGGGGGGACTCAAAAACATTCAGTACTTC. Together with reference TRBV7-3 and TRBJ2-4, the CDR3 gives the full variable domain: GAGVSQTPSNKVTEKGKYVELRCDPISGHTALYWYRQSLGQGPEFLIYFQGTGAADDSGLPNDRFFAVRPEGSVSTLKIQRTERGDSAVYLCASSPHLAGGLKNIQYFGAGTRLSVL.

This clone was observed a single time. V usage is TRBV19 and J usage is TRBJ2-7, with a tentative D call TRBD2 (5 bases). Trimming took off 4 bases at V and 2 bases at J, with 12 bases between the two ends. Per germline, CDR1 LNHDA and CDR2 SQIVND (reference sequence). The CDR3 consists of 14 residues. The CDR3 sequence: CASSTTAGAYEQYF. CDR3 sequence (DNA): TGTGCCAGTAGTACCACGGCGGGTGCCTACGAGCAGTACTTC.

The chain employs TRBV11-2 and TRBJ2-2; 14 bases fit TRBD2. The CDR3 has 18 residues. Per germline, CDR1 SGHAT and CDR2 FQNNGV. V lost 4 bases to trimming and J lost 6 bases; unmatched junction nucleotides: 10. The CDR3 nucleotides are TGTGCCAGCAGCTCCATCCTGGGACTAGCGGGAGTGGCCGGGGAGCTGTTTTTT. Protein: CASSSILGLAGVAGELFF.

The rearrangement links TRBV5-6 to TRBJ1-1; unclear D gene. Per germline, CDR1 SGHDT and CDR2 YYEEEE. The CDR3 totals 12 residues. Trimming left V 4 bases short and J 7 bases short, with 11 bases between. The CDR3 DNA follows: TGTGCCAGCAGCCCGGAGCGGGGTGAAGCTTTCTTT. Its protein product is CASSPERGEAFF.

The chain carries TRBV5-4 and TRBJ1-1; D is ambiguous. Germline CDR1 is SGHNT and CDR2 is YYREEE (reference sequence). This CDR3 region has 13 residues. Trimming stripped 4 bases from V and 0 bases from J, with 7 bases between. In DNA, the CDR3 is TGTGCCAGCAGCCATAATATGAACACTGAAGCTTTCTTT. Residues: CASSHNMNTEAFF.

The CDR3 DNA is TGTGCCAGCAGTTACGTGGAACCACGGGACGAGCAGTACTTC. Protein sequence: CASSYVEPRDEQYF. The chain carries TRBV6-5 and TRBJ2-7; no firm D call. Germline CDR1 MNHEY, CDR2 SVGAGI. Trimming pared 2 bases from V and 5 bases from J, leaving 13 bases between. The CDR3 covers 14 residues.

The V call is TRBV5-6, the J call TRBJ2-7; 8 nucleotides match TRBD2. The CDR3 loop spans 17 amino acids. V lost 0 bases to trimming and J lost 5 bases; unmatched junction nucleotides: 13. Germline V gives CDR1 SGHDT, CDR2 YYEEEE. The CDR3 sequence: CASSLAASGPAIHEQYF. CDR3 sequence (DNA): TGTGCCAGCAGCTTGGCCGCTAGCGGGCCTGCGATTCACGAGCAGTACTTC.

The chain carries TRBV4-1 and TRBJ2-5; tentatively, D is TRBD1 or TRBD2 (5 bases each). Per germline, CDR1 MGHRA and CDR2 YSYEKL. This CDR3 contains 16 residues. V was pared by 1 base and J by 5 bases, with 17 bases between. This chain's CDR3 is CASSQGSEGFWETQYF. The CDR3 DNA follows: TGCGCCAGCAGCCAAGGGTCAGAGGGGTTTTGGGAGACCCAGTACTTC.

The V gene is TRBV29-1, the J gene TRBJ2-1, with TRBD2 identical over 13 bases. The germline V gene encodes CDR1 SQVTM and CDR2 ANQGSEA. V lost 6 bases to trimming and J lost 5 bases; unmatched junction nucleotides: 7. The CDR3 loop spans 15 amino acids. The CDR3 spells CSVAGTSGVNNEQFF. The CDR3 DNA reads as TGCAGCGTCGCCGGGACTAGCGGGGTTAACAATGAGCAGTTCTTC.

Here the CDR3 DNA reads TGTGCCAGCTCCCTGACTAGCGGAATATACAATGAGCAGTTCTTC. It codes for CASSLTSGIYNEQFF. The rearrangement joins TRBV19 to TRBJ2-1, with 9 bases fitting TRBD2. The V segment lost 9 bases and the J segment 4 bases; nucleotides outside the gene matches: 10. CDR3 length: 15 amino acids. The germline V gene has CDR1 LNHDA and CDR2 SQIVND (reference sequence).